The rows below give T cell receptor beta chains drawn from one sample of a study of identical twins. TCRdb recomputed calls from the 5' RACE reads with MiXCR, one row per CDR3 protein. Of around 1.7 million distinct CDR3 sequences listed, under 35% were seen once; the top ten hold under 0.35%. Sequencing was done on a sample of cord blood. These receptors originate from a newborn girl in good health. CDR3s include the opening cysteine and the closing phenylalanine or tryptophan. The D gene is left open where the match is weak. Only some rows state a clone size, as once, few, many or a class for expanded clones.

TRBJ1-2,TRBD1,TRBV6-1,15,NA,TGTGCCAGCAGTTTTCAATCGACAGGGGGTGGTGGCTACACCTTC,CASSFQSTGGGGYTF
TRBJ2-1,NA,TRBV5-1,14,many,TGCGCCAGCAGCTTGGTCGGGACGGGGAATGAGCAGTTCTTC,CASSLVGTGNEQFF
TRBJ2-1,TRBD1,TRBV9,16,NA,TGTGCCAGCAGCGTAGCCATGACAGGGGGGGACAATGAGCAGTTCTTC,CASSVAMTGGDNEQFF
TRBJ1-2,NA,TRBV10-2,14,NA,TGCGCCAGCAGTGATATAGGGGCGGCCTATGGCTACACCTTC,CASSDIGAAYGYTF
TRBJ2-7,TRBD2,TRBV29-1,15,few,TGCAGCGTTGGACTAGCGGGAGGGTCTACAAATGAGCAGTACTTC,CSVGLAGGSTNEQYF
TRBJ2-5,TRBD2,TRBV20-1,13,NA,TGCAGTGCCTTGGACGCGGGAGACAATGAGCAGTACTTC,CSALDAGDNEQYF
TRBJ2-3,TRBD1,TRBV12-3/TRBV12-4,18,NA,TGTGCCAGCAGTTTACCCGGGACAGGCCCTTCTAGCACAGATACGCAGTATTTT,CASSLPGTGPSSTDTQYF
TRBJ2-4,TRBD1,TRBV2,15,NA,TGTGCCAGCAGTAGCGACAGGGGGAACAAAAACATTCAGTACTTC,CASSSDRGNKNIQYF
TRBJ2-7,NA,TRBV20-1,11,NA,TGCAGTGCTAGAGTTGGTTCCGAGCAGTACTTC,CSARVGSEQYF
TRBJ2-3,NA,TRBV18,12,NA,TGTGCCAGCCCAAGGACCACAGATACGCAGTATTTT,CASPRTTDTQYF
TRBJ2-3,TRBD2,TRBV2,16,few,TGTGCCAGCAGGAGAACTAGCGGGGGGATTACAGATACGCAGTATTTT,CASRRTSGGITDTQYF
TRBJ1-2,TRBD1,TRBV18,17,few,TGTGCCAGCTCAAGTGCCGGGACAGGGGGCCCTAACTATGGCTACACCTTC,CASSSAGTGGPNYGYTF
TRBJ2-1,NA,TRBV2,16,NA,TGTGCCAGCACCGAGGTGGGGGGAATTATCCACAATGAGCAGTTCTTC,CASTEVGGIIHNEQFF
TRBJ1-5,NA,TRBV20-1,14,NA,TGCAGTGCTAGAGGGTTCAGTTTCAATCAGCCCCAGCATTTT,CSARGFSFNQPQHF
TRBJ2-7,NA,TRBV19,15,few,TGTGCCAGTAGTATAGGGAACGGATCCTCCTACGAGCAGTACTTC,CASSIGNGSSYEQYF
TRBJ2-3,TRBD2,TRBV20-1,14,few,TGCAGTGCTAGTGGCGGGGGGACATCAGATACGCAGTATTTT,CSASGGGTSDTQYF
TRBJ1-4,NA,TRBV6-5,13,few,TGTGCCAGCAGTTACTCGTGGCGTGAAAAACTGTTTTTT,CASSYSWREKLFF
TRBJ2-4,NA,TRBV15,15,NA,TGTGCCACCAGCAGAGACCCGACAGCGGTAAACATTCAGTACTTC,CATSRDPTAVNIQYF
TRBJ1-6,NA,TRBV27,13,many,TGTGCCAGCAGCCTAAGCCCGAATTCACCCCTCCACTTT,CASSLSPNSPLHF
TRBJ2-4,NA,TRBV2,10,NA,TGTGCCAGCAGTTACAGGTTTAAGTACTTC,CASSYRFKYF
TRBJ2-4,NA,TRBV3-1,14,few,TGTGCCAGCAGCACCAATGACCCCCTCAGGGAGCAGTACTTC,CASSTNDPLREQYF
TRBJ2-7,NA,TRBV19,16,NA,TGTGCCAGTAGTATAGGACCCGGACTGGGTGCCTACGAGCAGTACTTC,CASSIGPGLGAYEQYF
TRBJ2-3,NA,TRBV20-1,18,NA,TGCAGTGCTAGAGGAGGCCCGGGTCCCCATTCTAGCACAGATACGCAGTATTTT,CSARGGPGPHSSTDTQYF
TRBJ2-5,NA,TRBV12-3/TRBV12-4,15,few,TGTGCCAGCAGTCCCCCGTCTGTGAGGACAGAGACCCAGTACTTC,CASSPPSVRTETQYF
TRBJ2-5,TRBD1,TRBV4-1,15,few,TGCGCCAGCAGCCAAGTGGACAGGGGGCGGGAGACCCAGTACTTC,CASSQVDRGRETQYF
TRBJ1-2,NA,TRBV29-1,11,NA,TGCAGCGTTGAACAGGGACGTGGCTACACCTTC,CSVEQGRGYTF
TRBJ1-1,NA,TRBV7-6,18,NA,TGTGCCAGCAGCTTAGTCCTACGAACAAGGGATTCGGGCACTGAAGCTTTCTTT,CASSLVLRTRDSGTEAFF
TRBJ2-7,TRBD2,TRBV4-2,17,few,TGTGCCAGCAGCCAAATCCCCCTAGCGGGTGGGTACAATGAGCAGTACTTC,CASSQIPLAGGYNEQYF
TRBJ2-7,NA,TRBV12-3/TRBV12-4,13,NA,TGTGCCAGCAGTCGAGAGGGGGCCTACGAGCAGTACTTC,CASSREGAYEQYF
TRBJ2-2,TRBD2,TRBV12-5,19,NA,TGTGCTAGTGGTTTGTCCCCACTTAGCGGGAGCAAGAACACCGGGGAGCTGTTTTTT,CASGLSPLSGSKNTGELFF
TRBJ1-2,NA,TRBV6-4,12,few,TGTGCCAGCAGTGATCCTCCCTATGGCTACACCTTC,CASSDPPYGYTF
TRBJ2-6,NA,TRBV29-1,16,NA,TGCAGCGTTGGGGACATACATAGCTCTGGGGCCAACGTCCTGACTTTC,CSVGDIHSSGANVLTF